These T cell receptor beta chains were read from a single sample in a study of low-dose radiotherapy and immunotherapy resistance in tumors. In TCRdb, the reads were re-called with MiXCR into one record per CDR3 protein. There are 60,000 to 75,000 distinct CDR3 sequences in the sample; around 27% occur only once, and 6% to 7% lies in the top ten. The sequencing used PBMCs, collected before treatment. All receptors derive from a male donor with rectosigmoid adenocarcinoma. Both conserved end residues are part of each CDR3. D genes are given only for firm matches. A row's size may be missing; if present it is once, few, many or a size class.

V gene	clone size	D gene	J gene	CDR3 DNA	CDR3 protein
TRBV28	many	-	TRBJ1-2	TGTGCCAGCAGTTTAGTTCATGCCAACTATGGCTACACCTTC	CASSLVHANYGYTF
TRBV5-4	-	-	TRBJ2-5	TGTGCCAGCAGCTTGCCTAGTGGGGCCCAAGAGACCCAGTACTTC	CASSLPSGAQETQYF
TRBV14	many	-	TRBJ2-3	TGTGCCAGCAGCCAAGAAGGAGTTGGGCAAGGCCTCGATACGCAGTATTTT	CASSQEGVGQGLDTQYF
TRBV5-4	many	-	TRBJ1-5	TGTGCCAGCAGCTTGGGTGTTACAGGTAATCAGCCCCAGCATTTT	CASSLGVTGNQPQHF
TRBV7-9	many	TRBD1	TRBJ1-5	TGTGCCAGCAGCTTAGCGGGACAGGGGGGCAATCAGCCCCAGCATTTT	CASSLAGQGGNQPQHF
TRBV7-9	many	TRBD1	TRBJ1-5	TGTGCCAGCAGCCGGGACAGGGTAAATCAGCCCCAGCATTTT	CASSRDRVNQPQHF
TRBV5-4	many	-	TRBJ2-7	TGTGCCAGCAGCTCCCGGGCCCAGGGAGAGCAGTACTTC	CASSSRAQGEQYF
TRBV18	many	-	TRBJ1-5	TGTGCCAGCTCTAACTACCAGGGATTTAACAGCAATCAGCCCCAGCATTTT	CASSNYQGFNSNQPQHF
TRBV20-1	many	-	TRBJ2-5	TGCAGTGCTAGCTCGCGGGGTAAAGAGACCCAGTACTTC	CSASSRGKETQYF
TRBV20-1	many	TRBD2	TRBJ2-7	TGCAGTGCTAGACCCGCTAGCGGGGCGTACGAGCAGTACTTC	CSARPASGAYEQYF
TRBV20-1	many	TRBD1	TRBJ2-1	TGCAGTGCTAGAAGGAACAGGGGGTACAATGAGCAGTTCTTC	CSARRNRGYNEQFF
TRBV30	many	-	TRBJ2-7	TGTGCCTGGAGTGTCAACAGATGGGGCCAGTACTTC	CAWSVNRWGQYF
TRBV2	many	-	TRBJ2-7	TGTGCCAGCAGTGAACAGGGTATTGGGTACGAGCAGTACTTC	CASSEQGIGYEQYF
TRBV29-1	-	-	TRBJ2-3	TGCAGCGCCGTCGGCGGGGCCAAAGATACGCAGTATTTT	CSAVGGAKDTQYF
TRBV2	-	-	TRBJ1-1	TGTGCCAGCAGTGACGAGGGGCGTGGTACTGAAGCTTTCTTT	CASSDEGRGTEAFF
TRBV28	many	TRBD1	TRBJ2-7	TGTGCCAGCAGCTCGGGACAGAGGAGCTCCTACGAGCAGTACTTC	CASSSGQRSSYEQYF
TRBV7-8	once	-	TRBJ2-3	TGTGCCAGCAGCGAGAGAGAGGGTTCTCGCACAGATACGCAGTATTTT	CASSEREGSRTDTQYF
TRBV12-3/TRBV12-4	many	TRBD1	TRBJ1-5	TGTGCCAGCAGTCCCGGGACAGGGTATAGCAATCAGCCCCAGCATTTT	CASSPGTGYSNQPQHF
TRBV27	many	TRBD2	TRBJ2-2	TGTGCCAGCAGTGCCGGGACTATCCGTACCGGGGAGCTGTTTTTT	CASSAGTIRTGELFF
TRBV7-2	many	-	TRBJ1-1	TGTGCCAGCAGCATGGGGCGGGCGGTAGGGGCTTTCTTT	CASSMGRAVGAFF
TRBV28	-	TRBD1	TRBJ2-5	TGTGCCAGCAGTCCTGACAGGGGGAGGGCCCAGTACTTC	CASSPDRGRAQYF
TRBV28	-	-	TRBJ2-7	TGTGCCAGCAGCCCCCACGCTTTCGAGCAGTACTTC	CASSPHAFEQYF
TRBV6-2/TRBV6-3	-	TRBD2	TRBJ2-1	TGTGCCAGCAGACTAGCGGGAGAAACAAATGAGCAGTTCTTC	CASRLAGETNEQFF
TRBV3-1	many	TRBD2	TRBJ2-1	TGTGCCAGCAGCCAAGAAACTAGCGTATACAGTGAGCAGTTCTTC	CASSQETSVYSEQFF
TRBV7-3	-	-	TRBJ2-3	TGTGCCAGCGGCCCGCTTTACAGCACAGATACGCAGTATTTT	CASGPLYSTDTQYF
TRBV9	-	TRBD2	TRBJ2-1	TGTGCCAGCAGCCCCCGACTAGCGGGAGCCCACAATGAGCAGTTCTTC	CASSPRLAGAHNEQFF
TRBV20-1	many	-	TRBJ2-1	TGCAGTGCTCGCCGTATACGGGATGAGCAGTTCTTC	CSARRIRDEQFF
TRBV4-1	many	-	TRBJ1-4	TGCGCCAGCAGCCTGACAGTACCTGAAAAACTGTTTTTT	CASSLTVPEKLFF
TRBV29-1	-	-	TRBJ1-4	TGCAGCGTTTTGTTACAGGCCCCTGAAAAACTGTTTTTT	CSVLLQAPEKLFF